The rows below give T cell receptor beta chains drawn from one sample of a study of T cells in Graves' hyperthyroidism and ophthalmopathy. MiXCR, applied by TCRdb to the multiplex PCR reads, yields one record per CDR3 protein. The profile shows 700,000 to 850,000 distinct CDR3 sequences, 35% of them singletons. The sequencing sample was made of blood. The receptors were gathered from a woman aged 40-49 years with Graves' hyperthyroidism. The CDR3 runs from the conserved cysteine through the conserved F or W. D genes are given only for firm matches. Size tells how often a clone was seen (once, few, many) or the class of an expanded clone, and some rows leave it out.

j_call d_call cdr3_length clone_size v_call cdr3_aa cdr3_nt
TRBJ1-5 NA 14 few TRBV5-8 CASSRRSLLQPQHF TGTGCCAGCAGCCGACGTAGTCTTCTTCAGCCCCAGCATTTT
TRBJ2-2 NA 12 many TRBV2 CASSVDTGELFF TGTGCCAGCAGTGTCGACACCGGGGAGCTGTTTTTT
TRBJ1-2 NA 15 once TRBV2 CASMPWGRGNYGYTF TGTGCCAGCATGCCGTGGGGACGCGGTAACTATGGCTACACCTTC
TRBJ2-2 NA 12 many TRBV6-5 CASSYSGGELFF TGTGCCAGCAGTTACTCGGGGGGGGAGCTGTTTTTT
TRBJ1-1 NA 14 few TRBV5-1 CASKSQGMNTEAFF TGCGCCAGCAAGTCTCAGGGAATGAACACTGAAGCTTTCTTT
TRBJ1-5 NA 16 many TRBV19 CASSPSSTESNQPQHF TGTGCCAGTAGTCCCTCCTCGACAGAGAGCAATCAGCCCCAGCATTTT
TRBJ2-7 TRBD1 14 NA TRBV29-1 CSLEGQASAYEQYF TGCAGCTTAGAGGGACAGGCGTCAGCCTACGAGCAGTACTTC
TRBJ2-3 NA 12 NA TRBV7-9 CAATAGADTQYF TGTGCCGCAACCGCAGGCGCGGATACGCAGTATTTT
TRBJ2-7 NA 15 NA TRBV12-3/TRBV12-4 CASSFTGSGSYEQYF TGTGCCAGCAGTTTCACAGGGTCCGGGTCCTACGAGCAGTACTTC
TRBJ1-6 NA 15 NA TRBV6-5 CASSYRAGAGSPLHF TGTGCCAGCAGTTACAGGGCAGGGGCTGGTTCACCCCTCCACTTT
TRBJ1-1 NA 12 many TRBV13 CASRSQGSEAFF TGTGCCAGCAGATCACAGGGTTCTGAAGCTTTCTTT
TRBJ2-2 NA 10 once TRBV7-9 CASTNGELFF TGTGCCAGCACCAACGGGGAGCTGTTTTTT
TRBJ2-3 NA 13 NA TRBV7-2 CASSYTNTDTQYF TGTGCCAGCAGCTACACAAACACAGATACGCAGTATTTT
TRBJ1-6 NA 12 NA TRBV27 CASSLLGTPLHF TGTGCCAGCAGTTTATTGGGAACACCCCTCCACTTT
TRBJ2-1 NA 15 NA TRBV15 CATSSSAGAYNEQFF TGTGCCACCAGCAGTTCTGCGGGCGCCTACAATGAGCAGTTCTTC
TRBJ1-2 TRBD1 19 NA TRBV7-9 CASSLKLRGTGVIHRGYTF TGTGCCAGCAGCTTAAAATTGCGAGGGACAGGGGTGATACATCGTGGCTACACCTTC
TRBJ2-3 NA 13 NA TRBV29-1 CSVAGGGSDTQYF TGCAGCGTTGCAGGGGGGGGATCCGATACGCAGTATTTT
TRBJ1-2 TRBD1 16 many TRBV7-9 CASSLGGDRANYGYTF TGTGCCAGCAGCTTAGGGGGGGACAGGGCTAACTATGGCTACACCTTC
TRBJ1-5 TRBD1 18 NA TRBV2 CASSFTGQGRMSNQPQHF TGTGCCAGCAGTTTCACAGGACAGGGGCGGATGAGCAATCAGCCCCAGCATTTT
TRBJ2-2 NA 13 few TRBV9 CASSVRGPGELFF TGTGCCAGCAGCGTAAGGGGTCCCGGGGAGCTGTTTTTT
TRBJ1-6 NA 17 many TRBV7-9 CASSPTGGIIYNSPLHF TGTGCCAGCAGCCCTACCGGGGGTATCATATATAATTCACCCCTCCACTTT
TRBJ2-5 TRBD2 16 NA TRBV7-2 CASSPVGLAGKRTQYF TGTGCCAGCAGCCCGGTCGGACTAGCGGGGAAGAGGACCCAGTACTTC
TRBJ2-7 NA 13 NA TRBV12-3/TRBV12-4 CASSLDEFGEQYF TGTGCCAGCAGTTTAGACGAGTTTGGCGAGCAGTACTTC
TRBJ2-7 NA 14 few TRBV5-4 CASSLSTGNYEQYF TGTGCCAGCAGCTTGTCTACGGGTAACTACGAGCAGTACTTC
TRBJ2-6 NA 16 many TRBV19 CASSPRADSGANVLTF TGTGCCAGTAGCCCTAGGGCTGACTCTGGGGCCAACGTCCTGACTTTC
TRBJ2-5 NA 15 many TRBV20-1 CSASVSALSGETQYF TGCAGTGCTAGCGTCAGCGCCTTGAGTGGTGAGACCCAGTACTTC
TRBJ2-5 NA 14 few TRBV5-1 CASSPGTQQETQYF TGCGCCAGCAGCCCTGGGACTCAACAAGAGACCCAGTACTTC
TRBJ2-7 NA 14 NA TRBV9 CASSSPTDRSEQYF TGTGCCAGCAGCTCGCCGACGGACCGCTCCGAGCAGTACTTC
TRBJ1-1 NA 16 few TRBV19 CASHKPLGSVATEAFF TGTGCCAGCCATAAACCTTTAGGGTCGGTGGCGACTGAAGCTTTCTTT
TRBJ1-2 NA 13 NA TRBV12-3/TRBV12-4 CASSLRKNYGYTF TGTGCCAGCAGTTTACGGAAGAACTATGGCTACACCTTC
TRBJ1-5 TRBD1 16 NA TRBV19 CASKSVGGLSNQPQHF TGTGCCAGTAAGTCTGTAGGGGGCCTAAGCAATCAGCCCCAGCATTTT
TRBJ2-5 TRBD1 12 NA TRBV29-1 CSYSTGGETQYF TGCAGCTACTCGACAGGGGGGGAGACCCAGTACTTC
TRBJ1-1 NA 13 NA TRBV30 CAWSGRVGTEAFF TGTGCCTGGAGCGGCAGGGTAGGCACTGAAGCTTTCTTT
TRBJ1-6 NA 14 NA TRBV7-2 CASSHIGVGSPLHF TGTGCCAGCAGCCACATAGGGGTCGGTTCACCCCTCCACTTT
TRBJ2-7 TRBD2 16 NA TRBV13 CASSLGGVAGDYEQYF TGTGCCAGCAGCTTAGGCGGAGTAGCGGGAGACTACGAGCAGTACTTC
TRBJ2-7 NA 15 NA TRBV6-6 CASSYSRNGAYEQYF TGTGCCAGCAGTTACTCGAGGAACGGCGCCTACGAGCAGTACTTC
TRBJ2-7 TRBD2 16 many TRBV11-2 CASSSPTAGAIYEQYF TGTGCCAGCAGCTCTCCCACCGCGGGAGCGATCTACGAGCAGTACTTC